These 26 T cell receptor beta chains share one sample of origin, sequenced in a study of radiation and T cells in renal cell carcinoma. This table comes from immunoSEQ multiplex PCR, and its TCRdb copy is limited to in-frame clones, with some not included. The repertoire holds 120,000 to 150,000 clones, with 75% to 90% as singletons. Time point: blood 4 weeks post-SBRT, at nephrectomy. Documented treatment: 15 Gy SBRT to primary tumor, nephrectomy 4 weeks later. The sample here was blood, taken from a patient whose treatment included radiotherapy and nephrectomy. The receptors shown here come from a woman in her fifties or sixties with renal cell carcinoma.

V usage is TRBV7-9 and J usage is TRBJ2-1; the D gene is possibly TRBD2 (5 bases). Per the germline V gene, CDR1 is SEHNR and CDR2 is FQNEAQ (reference sequence). Trimming removed 7 bases from V and 8 bases from J, with 15 bases in between. This CDR3 region has 13 residues. The CDR3 here is CASTPLASDEQFF. DNA of the CDR3: TGTGCCAGCACCCCCTTAGCGAGCGATGAGCAGTTCTTC.

The rearrangement uses TRBV6-5 and TRBJ2-3; 7 nucleotides agree with TRBD1. The germline V gene encodes CDR1 MNHEY and CDR2 SVGAGI. Trimming removed 6 bases from V and 6 bases from J; junction bases left unmatched: 0. This CDR3 comprises 11 residues. The CDR3 nucleotides are TGTGCCAGCAGCAGGGGGGATACGCAGTATTTT. Its translation is CASSRGDTQYF.

The chain has TRBV6-5 and TRBJ2-7; D is perhaps TRBD2 (5 bases). V lost 5 bases to trimming and J lost 6 bases, with 14 bases between them. The CDR3 spans 13 residues. Looked up from germline, CDR1 is MNHEY and CDR2 is SVGAGI. CDR3 sequence: CASSRTGRGEQYF. CDR3 bases: TGTGCCAGCAGTCGAACCGGACGGGGCGAGCAGTACTTC.

The chain has TRBV7-2 and TRBJ2-5, with 9 nucleotides matching TRBD1. CDR3 length: 16 amino acids. With V trimmed by 3 bases and J by 2 bases, 7 bases remained unmatched. In germline, CDR1 is SGHTA, CDR2 FQGNSA. The CDR3 loop reads CASSLGPGQGQETQYF. The CDR3 bases are TGTGCCAGCAGCTTGGGGCCGGGACAGGGACAAGAGACCCAGTACTTC.

This clone was detected a few times. The chain employs TRBV11-3 and TRBJ2-5; D might be TRBD2 (5 bases). V was shortened by 2 bases and J by 9 bases, with 13 bases between the two germline ends. CDR3 length equals 13 residues. Germline assignment: CDR1 SGHNT and CDR2 YENEEA. The CDR3 coding sequence is TGTGCCAGCAGCTTAAACTCGCAGGAGGCCCAGTACTTC. Its protein product is CASSLNSQEAQYF.

The chain has TRBV9 and TRBJ2-7, with 12 nucleotides matching TRBD1. Losses at the gene ends were 4 bases for V and 6 bases for J; bases not matched to a gene: 11. Germline V gives CDR1 SGDLS, CDR2 YYNGEE. The CDR3 consists of 16 residues. CDR3 sequence: CASSPPGGTGGREQYF. CDR3 in DNA: TGTGCCAGCAGCCCCCCTGGAGGGACAGGGGGCCGCGAGCAGTACTTC. The entire variable domain, with the rest obtained from reference TRBV9 and TRBJ2-7, is as follows: DSGVTQTPKHLITATGQRVTLRCSPRSGDLSVYWYQQSLDQGLQFLIQYYNGEERAKGNILERFSAQQFPDLHSELNLSSLELGDSALYFCASSPPGGTGGREQYFGPGTRLTVT.

In the case of this clone: At one end, the junction sequence differs from germline, possibly due to a read error. The chain has TRBV28 and TRBJ2-7; 9 bases map to TRBD1. CDR1 is MDHEN and CDR2 is SYDVKM in the germline V gene. This CDR3 is built from 16 residues. The DNA of the CDR3 is TGTGCCAGCAGACCCCCTTACGGGACAGGGTCAGCCGAGCAGCACTTC. This translates into CASRPPYGTGSAEQHF.

The rearrangement uses TRBV28 and TRBJ2-2; tentative D call: TRBD1 (5 bases). CDR3 length equals 13 residues. V was pared by 6 bases and J by 4 bases, with 9 bases between. Germline V gene sequence: CDR1 MDHEN, CDR2 SYDVKM. This chain's CDR3 is CASSWGGTGELFF. The DNA of the CDR3 is TGTGCCAGCAGCTGGGGCGGCACCGGGGAGCTGTTTTTT.

This clone is a singleton in its sample. CDR3 DNA: TGTGCCAGCAGTGACTCGTGGGCGGTAAGCAATCAGCCCCAGCATTTT. It encodes CASSDSWAVSNQPQHF. The chain carries TRBV6-4 and TRBJ1-5; D is ambiguous. CDR3 length: 16 amino acids. The ends were cut back, 0 bases at V and 1 base at J, with 10 bases in the middle. Germline V CDR1 and CDR2: MRHNA, SNTAGT.

The chain employs TRBV12-5 and TRBJ2-1; 7 bases agree with TRBD2. The CDR3 has 14 residues. J lost 14 bases, V lost 3 bases, and 13 bases had no gene match. Germline V gene sequence: CDR1 LGHNT, CDR2 FRNRAP. The CDR3 DNA reads TGTGCTAGTGGTTTACAAGGACTCGGGGGGATTAAGTTCTTC. It codes for CASGLQGLGGIKFF.

Only one count was recorded for this clone. The J gene is TRBJ2-6, the V gene TRBV2; D not resolved. The germline V gene encodes CDR1 SNHLY and CDR2 FYNNEI. V lost 3 bases and J lost 0, with 9 bases in between. The CDR3 totals 16 residues. The CDR3 is CASSDWVSSGANVLTF. CDR3 DNA sequence: TGTGCCAGCAGTGACTGGGTGAGCTCTGGGGCCAACGTCCTGACTTTC.

The V and J genes are TRBV6-5 and TRBJ2-5; D not certain. Trimming removed 0 bases from V and 7 bases from J, with 9 bases in between. The CDR3 is 13 residues long. Germline V lookup: CDR1 MNHEY, CDR2 SVGAGI. The CDR3 DNA is TGTGCCAGCAGTTACTCGTTGGTGGGGACCCAGTACTTC. This codes for CASSYSLVGTQYF.

The chain couples TRBV6-5 to TRBJ2-7, with a weak D call TRBD1 (7 bases). The germline V gene encodes CDR1 MNHEY and CDR2 SVGAGI. The length of the CDR3 is 16 residues. The V and J ends lost 2 bases and 2 bases respectively, with 16 bases between them. This CDR3 is CASSYGRGGTAYEQYF. The CDR3 DNA follows: TGTGCCAGCAGTTACGGTCGGGGCGGGACAGCCTACGAGCAGTACTTC.

The J gene is TRBJ2-2, the V gene TRBV10-3; 8 nucleotides agree with TRBD1. The germline V gene has CDR1 ENHRY and CDR2 SYGVKD. V was pared by 6 bases and J by 4 bases, with 4 bases of the junction left unmatched. CDR3 length: 14 residues. The CDR3, as DNA: TGTGCCATCAGCCGGGACAGGCGCACCGGGGAGCTGTTTTTT. This encodes CAISRDRRTGELFF.

The chain links TRBV28 to TRBJ2-7; unclear D gene. The germline CDR1 and CDR2 sequences are MDHEN and SYDVKM. Trimming cost V 5 bases and J 1 base, with 9 bases left between them. The CDR3 contains 13 residues. CDR3 protein: CASSHGQSYEQYF. The CDR3 nucleotides read TGTGCCAGCAGTCACGGGCAGTCCTACGAGCAGTACTTC.

The chain combines TRBV7-9 with TRBJ2-1; unclear D gene. This CDR3 has 13 residues. Germline V gene data show CDR1 as SEHNR and CDR2 as FQNEAQ (reference sequence). V was shortened by 2 bases and J by 7 bases, with 9 bases between the two germline ends. As DNA, the CDR3 is TGTGCCAGCAGCTTAAACGGCGTTAATGAGCAGTTCTTC. It is translated as CASSLNGVNEQFF.

The V gene is TRBV7-2, the J gene TRBJ2-7, with TRBD2 matching 7 bases. The CDR3 runs 15 residues. The J segment lost 1 base and the V segment lost 4 bases, leaving 7 bases of the junction unmatched. The germline V gene encodes CDR1 SGHTA and CDR2 FQGNSA. CDR3 bases: TGTGCCAGCAGCTCCTCTAGCGGAGGGTCCTACGAGCAGTACTTC. Its translation is CASSSSSGGSYEQYF.

This chain uses TRBV7-2 with TRBJ2-7, with a tentative D call TRBD2 (5 bases). V lost 3 bases, J lost 7 bases, and 16 bases lay in between. The CDR3 sequence is 14 residues long. Germline CDR1 is SGHTA and CDR2 is FQGNSA. This CDR3 is CASSLDSQAREQYF. In nucleotides, the CDR3 is TGTGCCAGCAGCTTGGACTCCCAAGCCAGGGAGCAGTACTTC.

The chain combines TRBV9 with TRBJ1-6; D is ambiguous. The CDR3 covers 15 residues. CDR1 is SGDLS, CDR2 YYNGEE, per germline. Trimming pared 4 bases from V and 10 bases from J, leaving 18 bases between. The chain's CDR3 is CASSLTEDSWSPLHF. The CDR3, as DNA: TGTGCCAGCAGCCTAACTGAGGACTCTTGGTCACCCCTCCACTTT.

This clone came up a few times. The rearrangement joins TRBV6-6 to TRBJ2-2, with D unclear. V was cut by 5 bases and J by 1 base, with 14 bases left in between. The CDR3 sequence is 16 residues long. Germline assignment: CDR1 MNHNY and CDR2 SVGAGI (reference sequence). The CDR3 sequence is CASSRKPNLNTGELFF. CDR3 nucleotide sequence: TGTGCCAGCAGTCGAAAACCTAATTTGAACACCGGGGAGCTGTTTTTT.

The chain recombines TRBV5-6 with TRBJ1-5; no reliable D call. The CDR3 is 13 amino acids. Trimming removed 4 bases from V and 7 bases from J, with 12 bases in between. CDR1 and CDR2 (germline): SGHDT, YYEEEE. The CDR3: CASSPPVGQPQHF. CDR3 in DNA: TGTGCCAGCAGCCCACCAGTGGGGCAGCCCCAGCATTTT.

J is TRBJ1-3 and V is TRBV4-1; no firm D call. This CDR3 spans 14 amino acids. V was trimmed by 4 bases and J by 0 bases, leaving 7 bases between them. Germline V lookup: CDR1 MGHRA, CDR2 YSYEKL. The CDR3 DNA reads as TGCGCCAGCAGCCGTTTAGGCTCTGGAAACACCATATATTTT. Translation: CASSRLGSGNTIYF.

This chain links TRBV6-6 with TRBJ2-1, with D unclear. Germline CDR1 is MNHNY and CDR2 is SVGAGI (reference sequence). The CDR3 is 14 amino acids. Trimming took 0 bases from V and 5 from J, leaving 8 bases between them. The CDR3 sequence is CASSYSSPDNEQFF. Written as DNA, the CDR3 is TGTGCCAGCAGTTACTCGAGTCCGGACAATGAGCAGTTCTTC.

This clone was seen a handful of times. The CDR3 region is CASQGTGGRQPQHF. DNA for the CDR3: TGTGCCAGCCAAGGGACAGGGGGCCGTCAGCCCCAGCATTTT. This rearrangement joins TRBV7-2 to TRBJ1-5, with TRBD1 matching 12 bases. Germline CDR1 and CDR2: SGHTA and FQGNSA. The ends lost 8 bases at V and 6 bases at J; junction bases unmatched: 5. This CDR3 has 14 amino acids.

The V and J genes are TRBV21-1 and TRBJ2-7; whether TRBD1, the table's D call, matches the DNA was not checked. TRBV21-1 is given as a pseudogene. The CDR3 sequence is 13 residues long. The CDR3 is CASSRGRGHEQYF. CDR3 nucleotide sequence: TGTGCCAGCAGCCGCGGCAGGGGCCACGAGCAGTACTTC.

The chain recombines TRBV19 with TRBJ2-2; 9 positions match TRBD1. CDR3 length: 13 residues. J was trimmed by 4 bases and V by 8 bases; bases with no gene match: 2. Germline V lookup: CDR1 LNHDA, CDR2 SQIVND (reference sequence). CDR3 sequence (DNA): TGTGCCAGTTGGACAGGGGTCACCGGGGAGCTGTTTTTT. Translated, it gives CASWTGVTGELFF.